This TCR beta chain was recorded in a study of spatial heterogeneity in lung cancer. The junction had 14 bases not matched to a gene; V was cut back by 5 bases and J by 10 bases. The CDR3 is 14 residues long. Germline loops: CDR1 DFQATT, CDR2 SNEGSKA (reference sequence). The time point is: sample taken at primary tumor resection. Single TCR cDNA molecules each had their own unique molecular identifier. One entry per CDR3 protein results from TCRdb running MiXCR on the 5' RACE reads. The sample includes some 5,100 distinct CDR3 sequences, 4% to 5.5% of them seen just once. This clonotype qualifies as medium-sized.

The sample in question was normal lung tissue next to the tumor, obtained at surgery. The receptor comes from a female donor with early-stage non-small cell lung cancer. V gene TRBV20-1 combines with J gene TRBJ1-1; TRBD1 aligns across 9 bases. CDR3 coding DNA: TGCAGTGCTGACCAACAGGGGGCGCGAATCCGAGCTTTCTTT. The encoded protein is CSADQQGARIRAFF.